This TCR beta chain was profiled in a study of cytomegalovirus exposure and HLA in healthy donors. Both 60 Vbeta primers and 13 Jbeta primers went into the PCR. This table comes from immunoSEQ multiplex PCR, and its TCRdb copy is limited to in-frame clones, with some not included. The sample lists more than 85,000 clones; about four fifths were seen once. This CDR3 comprises 15 residues. The junction had 6 bases not matched to a gene; V was cut back by 6 bases and J by 4 bases. Looked up from germline, CDR1 is WNHNN and CDR2 is SYGVQD (reference sequence). The material sequenced was PBMCs. The clonotype was recovered from a man aged 25-45 years in good health and CMV-seronegative. V gene TRBV10-1 combines with J gene TRBJ2-1; the match to TRBD1 covers 10 bases. The CDR3 protein is CASSPLGQGYNEQFF. The DNA of the CDR3 is TGCGCCAGCAGCCCCCTGGGACAGGGGTACAATGAGCAGTTCTTC.